These T cell receptor beta chains were read from a single sample in a study of CD8 T cells in ankylosing spondylitis. TCRdb reprocessed the 5' RACE reads via MiXCR and lists one record per CDR3 protein. This repertoire shows around 40,000 distinct CDR3 sequences, 2.5% to 3.5% found once; its top ten account for over 4%. Sequenced material: blood, either unsorted or a sorted T cell fraction (not recorded which). These receptors were taken from a male donor with ankylosing spondylitis or in good health (not recorded which). CDR3s include the opening cysteine and the closing phenylalanine or tryptophan.

cdr3_length: 15
v_call: TRBV9
cdr3_aa: CASSSRAGATYEQYF

cdr3_length: 15
v_call: TRBV9
cdr3_aa: CASSVVGQGPETQYF

cdr3_length: 13
v_call: TRBV9
cdr3_aa: CASSDPVNEKLFF

cdr3_length: 13
v_call: TRBV9
cdr3_aa: CASSVDFGSGQYF

cdr3_length: 14
v_call: TRBV9
cdr3_aa: CASSADRVNTEAFF

cdr3_length: 15
v_call: TRBV9
cdr3_aa: CASSVEGLPGHEQYF

cdr3_length: 15
v_call: TRBV9
cdr3_aa: CASSRAGPTYNEQFF

cdr3_length: 15
v_call: TRBV9
cdr3_aa: CASSARGSSYNEQFF

cdr3_length: 13
v_call: TRBV9
cdr3_aa: CASSPDRDYGYTF

cdr3_length: 14
v_call: TRBV9
cdr3_aa: CASSAWDREGEQYF

cdr3_length: 12
v_call: TRBV9
cdr3_aa: CASSEPRQTQYF

cdr3_length: 13
v_call: TRBV9
cdr3_aa: CASSSDARSPLHF

cdr3_length: 13
v_call: TRBV9
cdr3_aa: CASSSLVTDTQYF

cdr3_length: 15
v_call: TRBV9
cdr3_aa: CASSGSGLGGNEQFF

cdr3_length: 15
v_call: TRBV9
cdr3_aa: CASSGARVGGNTIYF

cdr3_length: 15
v_call: TRBV9
cdr3_aa: CASSVGAGITGELFF

cdr3_length: 19
v_call: TRBV9
cdr3_aa: CASSAGPGPLFGSSYEQYF

cdr3_length: 16
v_call: TRBV9
cdr3_aa: CASSPGTGLGNTEAFF

cdr3_length: 13
v_call: TRBV9
cdr3_aa: CASSVGGQSEAFF

cdr3_length: 19
v_call: TRBV9
cdr3_aa: CASSVRLAGGSSSYNEQFF

cdr3_length: 15
v_call: TRBV9
cdr3_aa: CASSETTGGPYEQYF

cdr3_length: 16
v_call: TRBV9
cdr3_aa: CASSIQASGSVSEQYF